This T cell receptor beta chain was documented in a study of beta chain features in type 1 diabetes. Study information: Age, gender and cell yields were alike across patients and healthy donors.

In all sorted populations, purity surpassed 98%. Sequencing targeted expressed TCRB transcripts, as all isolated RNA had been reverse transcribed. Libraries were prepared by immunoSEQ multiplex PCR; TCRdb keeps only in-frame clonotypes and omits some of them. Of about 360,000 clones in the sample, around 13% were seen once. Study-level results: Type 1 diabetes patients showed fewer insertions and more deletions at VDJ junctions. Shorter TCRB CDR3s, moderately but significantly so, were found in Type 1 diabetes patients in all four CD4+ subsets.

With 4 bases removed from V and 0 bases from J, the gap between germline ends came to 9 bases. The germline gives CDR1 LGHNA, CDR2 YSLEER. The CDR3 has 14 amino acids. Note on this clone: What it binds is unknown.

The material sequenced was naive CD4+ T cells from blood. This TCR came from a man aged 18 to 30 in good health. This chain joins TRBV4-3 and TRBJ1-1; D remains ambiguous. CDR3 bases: TGCGCCAGCAGCCGGGAGTTTATGAACACTGAAGCTTTCTTT. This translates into CASSREFMNTEAFF.